This entry concerns a single T cell receptor beta chain. CDR3 length equals 16 residues. Germline-derived CDR1 and CDR2 are MNHEY and SVGAGI. Trimming stripped 2 bases from V and 0 bases from J, with 11 bases between. MiXCR, run by TCRdb on the RT-PCR reads, gives a single entry per CDR3 protein. Among 650,000 to 800,000 distinct CDR3 sequences listed, around 14% were seen once. This clonotype was obtained from a female donor in good health, serving as a healthy control. The chain joins TRBV6-5 to TRBJ2-4; the D call may be TRBD1 or TRBD2 (5 bases each). Sequencing used memory CD4+ T cells from blood. The CDR3 is CASSYGEGKAKNIQYF. CDR3 nucleotides: TGTGCCAGCAGTTACGGTGAGGGGAAAGCCAAAAACATTCAGTACTTC.